The 7 T cell receptor beta chains listed next were all sequenced from one sample in a study of beta chain features in type 1 diabetes. Study outcomes and limitations: TCRB CDR3s were moderately but significantly shorter in Type 1 diabetes patients in all four CD4+ subsets.

Expressed TCRB transcripts got sequenced, as all isolated RNA was reverse transcribed. The table came from immunoSEQ multiplex PCR; TCRdb's copy has only in-frame clones and leaves some out. This sample has a few hundred thousand clones, with around 12% found just once. Their specific antigens are unknown. The sequenced sample was naive CD4+ T cells from blood. The receptors were gathered from a woman younger than 30 with type 1 diabetes.

Comment on this clone: This is likely a read error, given that the CDR3 carries no conserved phenylalanine or tryptophan at its end. It is unclear where the CDR3 begins or ends on the DNA, so no DNA is shown, and the CDR3 is as TCRdb lists it. This chain connects TRBV27 to TRBJ2-7; TRBD1 reflects the table's D call only, with no check against the DNA. Ends included, the CDR3 has 11 residues. Looked up from germline, CDR1 is MNHEY and CDR2 is SMNVEV (reference sequence). The CDR3 here is CASSSKLTGCI.

The chain has TRBV5-4 and TRBJ2-3, with TRBD2 matching 8 bases. The CDR3 contains 13 residues. CDR1 is SGHNT and CDR2 is YYREEE in the germline V gene (reference sequence). V was pared by 4 bases and J by 6 bases, with 4 bases of the junction left unmatched. The CDR3 bases are TGTGCCAGCAGCATACCGGGGGGGGATACGCAGTATTTT. Its translation is CASSIPGGDTQYF.

The sample holds a few counts of this clone. The chain couples TRBV5-1 to TRBJ2-3; 8 bases line up with TRBD2. V shed 6 bases and J 1 base; nucleotides not matched to a gene: 1. This CDR3 contains 13 residues. Germline V gene sequence: CDR1 SGHRS, CDR2 YFSETQ. CDR3 nucleotides: TGCGCCAGCACACTAGCGGGCACAGATACGCAGTATTTT. This sequence encodes CASTLAGTDTQYF.

This sequence joins TRBV9 and TRBJ2-1; 15 nucleotides align to TRBD2. The CDR3 totals 16 residues. Germline V gene sequence: CDR1 SGDLS, CDR2 YYNGEE. V lost 0 bases to trimming and J lost 7 bases; unmatched junction nucleotides: 2. CDR3 protein: CASSVGGLAGGNEQFF. CDR3 nucleotides: TGTGCCAGCAGCGTAGGGGGACTAGCGGGAGGAAATGAGCAGTTCTTC.

The chain has TRBV15 and TRBJ2-5; TRBD2 is a possible D gene (6 bases). The CDR3 length is 15 residues. V was trimmed by 0 bases and J by 2 bases, leaving 10 bases between them. The V gene's germline CDR1 is LNHNV and CDR2 YYDKDF (reference sequence). The CDR3 DNA sequence: TGTGCCACCAGCAGAGATCGGGACTCACAAGAGACCCAGTACTTC. This encodes CATSRDRDSQETQYF.

The chain combines TRBV5-1 with TRBJ2-1; TRBD1 matches 11 bases. V dropped 9 bases and J dropped 6; count of bases not matched to a gene: 8. The CDR3 runs to 14 residues. Germline CDR1 is SGHRS and CDR2 is YFSETQ. The CDR3: CATMGTGGSNEQFF. CDR3 DNA: TGCGCCACTATGGGGACAGGGGGATCCAATGAGCAGTTCTTC.

This clone occurred a few times. The V call is TRBV5-4, the J call TRBJ1-5; TRBD1 aligns across 9 bases. Germline V CDR1 and CDR2: SGHNT, YYREEE (reference sequence). The CDR3 is 14 residues long. The junction had 6 bases not matched to a gene; V was cut back by 4 bases and J by 7 bases. This CDR3 reads CASSRDREQQPQHF. The DNA for the CDR3 is TGTGCCAGCAGCCGGGACAGGGAGCAACAGCCCCAGCATTTT. Supplemented by reference TRBV5-4 and TRBJ1-5, the full variable domain reads ETGVTQSPTHLIKTRGQQVTLRCSSQSGHNTVSWYQQALGQGPQFIFQYYREEENGRGNFPPRFSGLQFPNYSSELNVNALELDDSALYLCASSRDREQQPQHFGDGTRLSIL.